Listed here are 24 T cell receptor beta chains from one sample, sequenced in a study of early T cells in non-severe SARS-CoV-2 infection. TCRdb fed the 5' RACE reads into MiXCR, producing one record per CDR3 protein. In the table there are tens of thousands of distinct CDR3 sequences, under 6.5% of which are singletons. The sample was whole blood. Source of these receptors: an adult who was a healthcare worker with PCR-confirmed SARS-CoV-2 infection or an uninfected control (not recorded which).

This clonotype came up a few times. The V and J genes are TRBV24-1 and TRBJ2-3, with D possibly being TRBD1 (6 bases). CDR3 length equals 17 residues. With 4 bases removed from V and 0 bases from J, the gap between germline ends came to 16 bases. CDR1 KGHDR and CDR2 SFDVKD come from the germline V gene. CDR3 DNA sequence: TGTGCCACCAGTGACAACGGGACACCTCTAAGCACAGATACGCAGTATTTT. This sequence encodes CATSDNGTPLSTDTQYF.

This clonotype showed up many times. The rearrangement uses TRBV11-2 and TRBJ2-5; D not resolved. The CDR3 runs to 11 residues. Per the germline V gene, CDR1 is SGHAT and CDR2 is FQNNGV. Trimming removed 3 bases at V and 4 bases at J, with 3 bases between. The CDR3 bases are TGTGCCAGCAGCTTCATAGAGACCCAGTACTTC. Translating it yields CASSFIETQYF.

There are many counts of this clonotype. The chain couples TRBV7-8 to TRBJ1-3, with D perhaps TRBD1 (5 bases). This CDR3 has 16 residues. CDR1 and CDR2 from the germline V gene are SGHVS and FQNEAQ. The ends were cut back, 4 bases at V and 6 bases at J, with 19 bases in the middle. The CDR3 nucleotides are TGTGCCAGCAGCTACCCGCAGGGACTCGCTGAAAACACCATATATTTT. Amino acids: CASSYPQGLAENTIYF.

This clonotype occurred a few times. The V call is TRBV7-2, the J call TRBJ2-2; 8 bases match TRBD1. Germline V gene sequence: CDR1 SGHTA, CDR2 FQGNSA. The CDR3 is 14 residues long. The junction had 2 bases not matched to a gene; V was cut back by 5 bases and J by 3 bases. The CDR3 here is CASSPQGDTGELFF. The CDR3 DNA is TGTGCCAGCAGCCCACAGGGGGACACCGGGGAGCTGTTTTTT.

This clonotype came up many times. The J gene is TRBJ2-7, the V gene TRBV7-9, with D perhaps TRBD2 (6 bases). The germline V gene encodes CDR1 SEHNR and CDR2 FQNEAQ (reference sequence). Between the trimmed V and J ends, which lost 8 bases and 5 bases, there was a span of 10 bases. This CDR3 comprises 11 residues. In DNA form, the CDR3 reads TGTGCCAGCCAGGCGGGGCACGAGCAGTACTTC. It encodes CASQAGHEQYF. The whole variable domain, remainder taken from reference TRBV7-9 and TRBJ2-7, is DTGVSQNPRHKITKRGQNVTFRCDPISEHNRLYWYRQTLGQGPEFLTYFQNEAQLEKSRLLSDRFSAERPKGSFSTLEIQRTEQGDSAMYLCASQAGHEQYFGPGTRLTVT.

In this sample, this clonotype turned up a few times. This chain links TRBV5-1 with TRBJ2-7; 9 bases map to TRBD1. There are 15 residues in the CDR3. CDR1 and CDR2 (germline): SGHRS, YFSETQ. V trimming: 5 bases; J trimming: 3 bases; junction bases outside the gene matches: 9. CDR3 coding DNA: TGCGCCAGCAGTCCTGCCGGGACAGGGATCTACGAGCAGTACTTC. Amino acid sequence: CASSPAGTGIYEQYF.

The table lists this clonotype with many counts. The V call is TRBV30, the J call TRBJ1-2; D gene uncertain. Germline-derived CDR1 and CDR2 are GTSNPN and SVGIG (reference sequence). Trimming cost V 0 bases and J 3 bases, with 8 bases left between them. The CDR3 totals 13 residues. CDR3 nucleotide sequence: TGTGCCTGGAGTGTTGAGAGGGACTATGGCTACACCTTC. Its translation: CAWSVERDYGYTF.

This clonotype showed up many times. The rearrangement links TRBV10-1 to TRBJ2-7; D uncertain. V was cut by 2 bases and J by 3 bases, with 14 bases left in between. The CDR3 is 15 amino acids. Germline-derived CDR1 and CDR2 are WNHNN and SYGVQD (reference sequence). The CDR3 is CASSEAVVSIYEQYF. CDR3 nucleotide sequence: TGCGCCAGCAGTGAGGCGGTTGTCAGTATCTACGAGCAGTACTTC.

Within the sample, this clonotype is medium-sized. The chain has TRBV7-2 and TRBJ1-6; the D gene is possibly TRBD1 (5 bases). Germline assignment: CDR1 SGHTA and CDR2 FQGNSA. The CDR3 consists of 18 residues. Trimming stripped 1 base from V and 7 bases from J, with 20 bases between. The CDR3 sequence is CASSLETYGGVSNSPLHF. The DNA of the CDR3 is TGTGCCAGCAGCTTAGAGACCTACGGGGGGGTGTCGAATTCACCCCTCCACTTT.

This clonotype was counted many times. The chain carries TRBV28 and TRBJ2-4; TRBD1 matches at 7 bases. The CDR3 loop spans 14 amino acids. Germline trimming cut 3 bases from V and 11 bases from J; bases unmatched to any gene: 10. Germline CDR1 reads MDHEN; CDR2 reads SYDVKM. Here the CDR3 reads CASSFQTKGAVQYF. The CDR3 DNA follows: TGTGCCAGCAGTTTTCAGACTAAGGGGGCGGTTCAGTACTTC.

This clonotype was counted at least ten times. V gene TRBV4-3 combines with J gene TRBJ2-2, with TRBD2 identical over 7 bases. CDR1 and CDR2 from the germline V gene are LGHNA and YSLEER. The CDR3 runs to 14 residues. Trimming removed 5 bases from V and 7 bases from J; junction bases left unmatched: 7. Here the CDR3 reads CASSSGTTSGELFF. CDR3 nucleotide sequence: TGCGCCAGCAGCTCCGGGACTACAAGCGGGGAGCTGTTTTTT.

The chain couples TRBV7-2 to TRBJ2-3; TRBD1 matches at 11 bases. Per the germline V gene, CDR1 is SGHTA and CDR2 is FQGNSA. With 3 bases clipped from V and 6 bases from J, the junction kept 5 bases outside the gene matches. This CDR3 comprises 15 residues. CDR3 protein: CASSFSGQGVDTQYF. CDR3 nucleotide sequence: TGTGCCAGCAGCTTCTCGGGACAGGGGGTGGATACGCAGTATTTT.

This clonotype came up many times. V usage is TRBV2 and J usage is TRBJ2-2; 7 bases map to TRBD2. The CDR3 covers 16 residues. CDR1 SNHLY and CDR2 FYNNEI come from the germline V gene. V lost 5 bases, J lost 4 bases, and 10 bases stayed unmatched. Here the CDR3 DNA reads TGTGCCAGCAGTCCCCCCGGACTAGTTAGCACCGGGGAGCTGTTTTTT. It codes for CASSPPGLVSTGELFF.

This clonotype was seen a few times. The J gene is TRBJ2-3, the V gene TRBV24-1; 11 bases align to TRBD2. This CDR3 comprises 14 residues. From germline, CDR1 is KGHDR and CDR2 SFDVKD. Unmatched junction bases numbered 2, after V lost 5 bases and J lost 5 bases. The CDR3 here is CATSAGTSGDTQYF. CDR3 DNA: TGTGCCACCAGTGCCGGGACTAGCGGAGATACGCAGTATTTT.

Many counts were recorded for this clonotype. J is TRBJ2-1 and V is TRBV4-3, with TRBD1 matching 11 bases. From germline, CDR1 is LGHNA and CDR2 YSLEER. The CDR3 totals 15 residues. V gave up 4 bases and J gave up 7 bases; unmatched junction bases: 6. For the CDR3, the DNA is TGCGCCAGCAGCCTGGGACAGGGGGAAGGGAATGAGCAGTTCTTC. Translating it yields CASSLGQGEGNEQFF.

This clonotype showed up many times. The V and J genes are TRBV9 and TRBJ2-1; perhaps D is TRBD1 or TRBD2 (5 bases each). V was cut by 3 bases and J by 1 base, with 14 bases left in between. The CDR3 consists of 16 residues. CDR1 is SGDLS, CDR2 YYNGEE, per germline. The CDR3 sequence: CASSAPSGPSYNEQFF. CDR3 DNA sequence: TGTGCCAGCAGCGCACCGTCGGGACCTTCCTACAATGAGCAGTTCTTC.

This clonotype was seen repeatedly, ten times or more. This chain connects TRBV7-3 to TRBJ1-2, with TRBD1 matching over 9 bases. Germline loops: CDR1 SGHTA, CDR2 FQGTGA. The CDR3 extends over 15 amino acids. V lost 5 bases to trimming and J lost 2 bases; unmatched junction nucleotides: 6. CDR3 DNA sequence: TGTGCCAGCAGCCCAGGACAGGGGAACAACTATGGCTACACCTTC. Its translation is CASSPGQGNNYGYTF.

This clonotype has just a few counts. The gene calls are TRBV11-2 and TRBJ2-1; D not certain. The CDR3 has 13 residues. CDR1 SGHAT and CDR2 FQNNGV come from the germline V gene. The V end was cut by 0 bases, the J end by 7 bases, with 7 bases between. The chain's CDR3 is CASSLETPNEQFF. Here the CDR3 DNA reads TGTGCCAGCAGCTTAGAAACACCGAATGAGCAGTTCTTC.

This clonotype has at least ten counts. The V gene is TRBV15, the J gene TRBJ1-3; D gene unclear. The CDR3 is made up of 16 amino acids. Germline V gene data show CDR1 as LNHNV and CDR2 as YYDKDF (reference sequence). Trimming cost V 0 bases and J 0 bases, with 9 bases left between them. The DNA for the CDR3 is TGTGCCACCAGCAGAGATCCGGGGAGCTCTGGAAACACCATATATTTT. Its translation is CATSRDPGSSGNTIYF.

The chain links TRBV29-1 to TRBJ1-2, with D possibly TRBD1 on 5 matching bases. Germline V lookup: CDR1 SQVTM, CDR2 ANQGSEA. V was trimmed by 3 bases and J by 8 bases, leaving 13 bases between them. The CDR3 loop spans 12 amino acids. CDR3 nucleotide sequence: TGCAGCGTTGAGAGGGGTCGGGAGGGCTACACCTTC. Translating gives CSVERGREGYTF.

Ten or more counts support this clonotype. The chain employs TRBV10-1 and TRBJ2-7; 7 nucleotides align to TRBD2. Germline V CDR1 and CDR2: WNHNN, SYGVQD (reference sequence). This CDR3 is 13 amino acids long. V dropped 5 bases and J dropped 6; count of bases not matched to a gene: 7. CDR3 in amino acids: CASSTFRGGEQYF. CDR3 sequence (DNA): TGCGCCAGCAGTACCTTTCGCGGGGGCGAGCAGTACTTC.

This clonotype has at least ten counts. The rearrangement joins TRBV7-9 to TRBJ1-5; no clear D gene. The CDR3 spans 14 residues. CDR1 SEHNR and CDR2 FQNEAQ come from the germline V gene (reference sequence). The V end was cut by 5 bases, the J end by 0 bases, with 8 bases between. The DNA of the CDR3 is TGTGCCAGCAGCCCAGCGGGTAGCAATCAGCCCCAGCATTTT. It encodes CASSPAGSNQPQHF.

In its sample, this clonotype was seen many times. The V gene is TRBV4-2, the J gene TRBJ1-2; TRBD1 is a possible D gene (5 bases). The CDR3 covers 15 residues. Germline V CDR1 and CDR2: LGHNA, YNFKEQ. V lost 0 bases to trimming and J lost 4 bases, with 12 bases between them. The CDR3 reads CASSQDGRTGYGYTF. CDR3 DNA: TGTGCCAGCAGCCAAGATGGTCGAACAGGCTATGGCTACACCTTC.

This clonotype was seen repeatedly, ten times or more. This sequence joins TRBV5-1 and TRBJ2-3, with D maybe TRBD1 (6 bases). V gave up 0 bases and J gave up 1 base, with 12 bases separating them. The CDR3 length is 16 residues. The germline V gene has CDR1 SGHRS and CDR2 YFSETQ. As DNA, the CDR3 is TGCGCCAGCAGCTTGGAAGGAGCAGGGGGCACAGATACGCAGTATTTT. This gives the protein CASSLEGAGGTDTQYF. The full variable domain, completed using reference TRBV5-1 and TRBJ2-3, is KAGVTQTPRYLIKTRGQQVTLSCSPISGHRSVSWYQQTPGQGLQFLFEYFSETQRNKGNFPGRFSGRQFSNSRSEMNVSTLELGDSALYLCASSLEGAGGTDTQYFGPGTRLTVL.